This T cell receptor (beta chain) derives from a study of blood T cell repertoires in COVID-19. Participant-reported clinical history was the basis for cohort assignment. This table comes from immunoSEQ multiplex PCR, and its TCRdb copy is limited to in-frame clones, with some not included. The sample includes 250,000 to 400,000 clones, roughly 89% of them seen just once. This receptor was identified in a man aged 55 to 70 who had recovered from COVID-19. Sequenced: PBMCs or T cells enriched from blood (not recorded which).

In DNA, the CDR3 is TGTGCCAGTAGTATGTTACTGGGGAGCTCCTACGAGCAGTACTTC. The encoded protein is CASSMLLGSSYEQYF. The chain is built from TRBV19 and TRBJ2-7; TRBD2 might be the D (5 bases). V lost 3 bases, J lost 0 bases, and 12 bases lay in between. This CDR3 has 15 amino acids. The V gene's germline CDR1 is LNHDA and CDR2 SQIVND (reference sequence).